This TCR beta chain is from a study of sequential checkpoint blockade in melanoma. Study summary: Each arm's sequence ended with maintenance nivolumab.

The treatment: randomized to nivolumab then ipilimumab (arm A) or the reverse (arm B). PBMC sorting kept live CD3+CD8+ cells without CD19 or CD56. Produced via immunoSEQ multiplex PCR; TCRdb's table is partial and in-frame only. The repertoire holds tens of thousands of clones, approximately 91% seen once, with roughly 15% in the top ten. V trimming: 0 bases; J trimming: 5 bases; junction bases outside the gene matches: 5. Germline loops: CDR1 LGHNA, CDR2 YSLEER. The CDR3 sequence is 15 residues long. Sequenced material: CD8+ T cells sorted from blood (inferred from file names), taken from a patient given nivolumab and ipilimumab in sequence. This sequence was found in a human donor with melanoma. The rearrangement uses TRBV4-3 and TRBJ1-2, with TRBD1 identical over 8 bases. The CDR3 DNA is TGCGCCAGCAGCCAAGAAGGTACAGGGGGATATGGCTACACCTTC. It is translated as CASSQEGTGGYGYTF.